These 9 T cell receptor beta chains share one sample of origin, sequenced in a study of T cell responses to AZD1222 COVID-19 vaccine. This table comes from immunoSEQ multiplex PCR, and its TCRdb copy is limited to in-frame clones, with some not included. The sample carries fewer than 150,000 clones, about nine tenths recorded once. The sample in question was peripheral blood, obtained on day 0 of AZD1222 vaccination. These receptors all come from an adult in good health.

V gene TRBV5-1 combines with J gene TRBJ1-5; D is unresolved. V gave up 1 base and J gave up 2 bases, with 7 bases separating them. CDR3 size: 14 residues. Germline loops: CDR1 SGHRS, CDR2 YFSETQ. CDR3 region: CASSLWGGNQPQHF. The CDR3 DNA reads as TGCGCCAGCAGCTTGTGGGGAGGCAATCAGCCCCAGCATTTT.

The rearrangement links TRBV14 to TRBJ1-1, with 10 nucleotides matching TRBD1. Germline CDR1 is SGHDN and CDR2 is FVKESK. The CDR3 loop spans 16 amino acids. V was pared by 1 base and J by 1 base, with 3 bases of the junction left unmatched. CDR3 sequence (DNA): TGTGCCAGCAGCCAAGTGTGGGACAGGGGGAACACTGAAGCTTTCTTT. This translates into CASSQVWDRGNTEAFF.

This clone has just one count. CDR3 residues: CASSATGLAYEQYF. The CDR3 bases are TGTGCCAGCAGCGCCACAGGACTAGCGTACGAGCAGTACTTC. This chain links TRBV9 with TRBJ2-7, with TRBD2 identical over 9 bases. The CDR3 totals 14 residues. V lost 3 bases to trimming and J lost 4 bases; unmatched junction nucleotides: 5. Germline V gene lookup returns CDR1 SGDLS and CDR2 YYNGEE. Variable domain in full (rest from reference TRBV9 and TRBJ2-7): DSGVTQTPKHLITATGQRVTLRCSPRSGDLSVYWYQQSLDQGLQFLIQYYNGEERAKGNILERFSAQQFPDLHSELNLSSLELGDSALYFCASSATGLAYEQYFGPGTRLTVT.

This sequence joins TRBV19 and TRBJ1-3, with D possibly TRBD1 on 6 matching bases. CDR1 is LNHDA, CDR2 SQIVND, per germline (reference sequence). The CDR3 is 16 amino acids. The ends were cut back, 7 bases at V and 0 bases at J, with 16 bases in the middle. The CDR3 bases are TGTGCCAGTAACAGGACAGTTAGACTCTCTGGAAACACCATATATTTT. Protein product: CASNRTVRLSGNTIYF.

The rearrangement joins TRBV4-2 to TRBJ1-1, with D perhaps matching TRBD1 (5 bases). The germline V gene has CDR1 LGHNA and CDR2 YNFKEQ. V was trimmed by 4 bases and J by 1 base, leaving 7 bases between them. The CDR3 is 13 residues long. The CDR3 spells CASSPGQNTEAFF. The CDR3, as DNA: TGTGCCAGCAGCCCCGGACAGAACACTGAAGCTTTCTTT.

The V call is TRBV30, the J call TRBJ1-3; D ambiguous. Germline V gene sequence: CDR1 GTSNPN, CDR2 SVGIG (reference sequence). V gave up 2 bases and J gave up 9 bases, with 20 bases separating them. This CDR3 spans 15 amino acids. In nucleotides, the CDR3 is TGTGCCTGGAGTAGACGAAGCAGGCTTGAGAGCACCATATATTTT. As protein: CAWSRRSRLESTIYF. The whole variable domain, remainder taken from reference TRBV30 and TRBJ1-3, is SQTIHQWPATLVQPVGSPLSLECTVEGTSNPNLYWYRQAAGRGLQLLFYSVGIGQISSEVPQNLSASRPQDRQFILSSKKLLLSDSGFYLCAWSRRSRLESTIYFGEGSWLTVV.

This chain links TRBV30 with TRBJ1-5; D is undetermined. V lost 5 bases and J 3 bases, leaving 11 bases between the germline ends. There are 13 residues in the CDR3. Germline-derived CDR1 and CDR2 are GTSNPN and SVGIG (reference sequence). Here the CDR3 reads CAWGGGDNQPQHF. CDR3 nucleotides: TGTGCCTGGGGTGGAGGCGACAATCAGCCCCAGCATTTT.

The J gene is TRBJ2-3, the V gene TRBV6-5; possible D gene TRBD2, 5 bases. Germline V gene data show CDR1 as MNHEY and CDR2 as SVGAGI. Trimming removed 6 bases at V and 4 bases at J, with 11 bases between. The CDR3 runs to 13 residues. CDR3 nucleotide sequence: TGTGCCAGCAGACAACTACTAGCAGATACGCAGTATTTT. This translates into CASRQLLADTQYF.

The V gene is TRBV18, the J gene TRBJ1-1, with 8 bases lining up with TRBD1. The junction had 9 bases not matched to a gene; V was cut back by 3 bases and J by 0 bases. The CDR3 sequence is 17 residues long. Germline CDR1 reads KGHSH; CDR2 reads LQKENI. In DNA form, the CDR3 reads TGTGCCAGCTCACCTCTCGACAGGGGACCTATGAACACTGAAGCTTTCTTT. Translation: CASSPLDRGPMNTEAFF.